This passage covers 9 T cell receptor beta chains from one sample sequenced in a study of OX40 agonist ivuxolimab in advanced cancers. Measured with immunoSEQ multiplex PCR; TCRdb has only the in-frame clones, and not every one. The table lists some 73,000 clones, around 89% of them singletons. The starting material was CD4+ or CD8+ T cells sorted from blood, obtained in a trial of the OX40 agonist ivuxolimab. These receptor sequences come from an adult with an advanced solid tumor such as melanoma, head and neck, liver or kidney cancer.

J is TRBJ1-5 and V is TRBV10-3; TRBD1 aligns across 8 bases. Germline V gene data show CDR1 as ENHRY and CDR2 as SYGVKD. The CDR3 contains 15 residues. The V gene end was trimmed by 2 bases and the J gene end by 0 bases; junction bases not matched to a gene: 0. CDR3 sequence (DNA): TGTGCCATCAGTGAGGGACAGGGTAGCAATCAGCCCCAGCATTTT. This translates into CAISEGQGSNQPQHF.

The rearrangement links TRBV7-9 to TRBJ1-2; perhaps TRBD1 as D (5 bases). V lost 1 base to trimming and J lost 4 bases, with 7 bases between them. The CDR3 totals 13 residues. Germline V lookup: CDR1 SEHNR, CDR2 FQNEAQ (reference sequence). The CDR3 DNA follows: TGTGCCAGCAGCTTAGGGGGCGTCTATGGCTACACCTTC. It yields the protein CASSLGGVYGYTF.

The chain is built from TRBV9 and TRBJ2-7; 7 nucleotides match TRBD1. Germline loops: CDR1 SGDLS, CDR2 YYNGEE. The CDR3 is made up of 12 amino acids. J gave up 3 bases and V 3 bases, and 0 bases lay outside the gene matches. DNA of the CDR3: TGTGCCAGCAGCGGACAGGGCTACGAGCAGTACTTC. The encoded protein is CASSGQGYEQYF.

V is TRBV25-1 and J is TRBJ2-7, with D tentatively TRBD1 (5 bases). The CDR3 consists of 12 residues. Trimming left V 8 bases short and J 1 base short, with 9 bases between. Germline CDR1 reads MGHDK; CDR2 reads SYGVNS. The CDR3 DNA follows: TGTGCCAGCGGACAACTTTCCTACGAGCAGTACTTC. This codes for CASGQLSYEQYF.

The V and J genes are TRBV5-4 and TRBJ1-2; the match to TRBD1 covers 8 bases. This CDR3 is built from 16 residues. In germline, CDR1 is SGHNT, CDR2 YYREEE (reference sequence). J lost 5 bases, V lost 1 base, and 10 bases had no gene match. The DNA of the CDR3 is TGTGCCAGCAGCTTGTTTGGGACAGGATTGAGGTATGGCTACACCTTC. This gives the protein CASSLFGTGLRYGYTF.

The chain combines TRBV30 with TRBJ2-7; D is undetermined. CDR1 is GTSNPN, CDR2 SVGIG, per germline (reference sequence). The CDR3 sequence is 13 residues long. Trimming cost V 1 base and J 3 bases, with 10 bases left between them. The CDR3 protein is CAWSGASSYEQYF. In DNA, the CDR3 is TGTGCCTGGAGTGGGGCCTCCAGCTACGAGCAGTACTTC.

This sequence joins TRBV5-1 and TRBJ2-7, with a possible D match to TRBD1 (5 bases). This CDR3 has 14 amino acids. Germline values: CDR1 SGHRS, CDR2 YFSETQ. Trimming took off 2 bases at V and 0 bases at J, with 9 bases between the two ends. CDR3 DNA sequence: TGCGCCAGCAGCTTAACAGGACGCTCCTACGAGCAGTACTTC. It specifies CASSLTGRSYEQYF.

This clone was observed a handful of times. The chain has TRBV7-7 and TRBJ2-5; no firm D call. This CDR3 is built from 13 residues. Trimming pared 3 bases from V and 5 bases from J, leaving 10 bases between. CDR1 SSHAT and CDR2 FNYEAQ come from the germline V gene (reference sequence). The CDR3 DNA reads as TGTGCCAGCAGCTTTTATATATGGGAGACCCAGTACTTC. Protein product: CASSFYIWETQYF.

This clone has only a few counts. This chain connects TRBV6-4 to TRBJ1-1, with D perhaps TRBD1 (5 bases). The V end lost 8 bases, the J end lost 1 base, and 14 bases lay between the germline ends. Germline V gives CDR1 MRHNA, CDR2 SNTAGT. This CDR3 comprises 14 residues. The CDR3 here is CASSSGLGNTEAFF. CDR3 sequence (DNA): TGTGCCAGCTCCTCAGGGCTCGGGAACACTGAAGCTTTCTTT.